This TCR beta chain was identified during a study of blood T cell repertoires in COVID-19. Study-wide context: COVID-19 samples collected from the United States, Italy and Spain covered acute and convalescent phases.

Trimming removed 6 bases from V and 6 bases from J, with 11 bases in between. Germline V gene data show CDR1 as SQVTM and CDR2 as ANQGSEA. The CDR3 spans 11 residues. Only in-frame clones appear in the TCRdb table, and some are missing; sequencing was by immunoSEQ multiplex PCR. The sample contains about 250,000 clones, 80% to 90% of which appear only once. Those who participated ranged in age from 18 to 89 years and resided in approximately 23 US areas. This clonotype originated in a man aged 35 to 55 who had recovered from COVID-19. The rearrangement uses TRBV29-1 and TRBJ1-2, with a possible D match to TRBD1 (5 bases). Sequenced: PBMCs or T cells enriched from blood (not recorded which). CDR3 DNA sequence: TGCAGCGTCGGTGGGGCCGATGGCTACACCTTC. It specifies CSVGGADGYTF.